This T cell receptor (beta chain) was obtained from a study of CD8 T cells in Susac syndrome. Study-level results: The study's TCR sequencing and HLA analysis covered a relatively small number of individuals, and the study acknowledged this.

Germline V CDR1 and CDR2: SNHLY, FYNNEI. This CDR3 has 15 amino acids. J was trimmed by 1 base and V by 2 bases; bases with no gene match: 1. Random hexamers were used to reverse transcribe an amount of roughly 0.5 to 1 ug RNA. Across 54 Vbeta and 13 Jbeta, TCR beta CDR3 was amplified with immunoSEQ multiplex PCR. TCRdb fed the immunoSEQ multiplex PCR reads into MiXCR, producing one record per CDR3 protein. The sample records some 300,000 distinct CDR3 sequences, about nine tenths being singletons. For this clonotype: The antigen remains undetermined.

In blood CD8+ and CD4+ T cells, TCR beta underwent sequencing. The authors negatively isolated CD8+ and CD4+ T cells and FACS-enriched TEMRA cells. The TCR originated in a human donor with multiple sclerosis. Source material: CD8+ T cells from PBMCs. The V and J genes are TRBV2 and TRBJ2-1; TRBD2 agrees at 8 bases. CDR3 loop: CASSERLASYNEQFF. CDR3 bases: TGTGCCAGCAGTGAAAGACTAGCGTCCTACAATGAGCAGTTCTTC. The full variable domain, completed using reference TRBV2 and TRBJ2-1, is EPEVTQTPSHQVTQMGQEVILRCVPISNHLYFYWYRQILGQKVEFLVSFYNNEISEKSEIFDDQFSVERPDGSNFTLKIRSTKLEDSAMYFCASSERLASYNEQFFGPGTRLTVL.